These T cell receptor beta chains were read from a single sample in a study of regulatory T cells in long-lasting Graves disease. TCRdb reprocessed the multiplex PCR reads with MiXCR, giving one entry per CDR3 protein. Here the sample spans roughly 450,000 distinct CDR3 sequences, approximately 23% being singletons. The sequencing here drew on peripheral blood mononuclear cells (PBMCs), taken when the disease was refractory, from a patient treated with antithyroid drugs. These receptor sequences come from a female donor with Graves disease. The conserved cysteine and the conserved F or W are not part of the CDR3 here. Fields, in order: CDR3 protein, J gene, V gene.

CDR3aa: PWSVWDRGPEQY; j_gene: TRBJ2-7; v_gene: TRBV30
CDR3aa: ASRRQANSYEQY; j_gene: TRBJ2-7; v_gene: TRBV11-2
CDR3aa: ASRSPGEADGYT; j_gene: TRBJ1-2; v_gene: TRBV6-1
CDR3aa: ASSLWGSKETQY; j_gene: TRBJ2-5; v_gene: TRBV27
CDR3aa: ASSHQDGENQPQH; j_gene: TRBJ1-5; v_gene: TRBV7-2
CDR3aa: ASSSRTSIEQY; j_gene: TRBJ2-7; v_gene: TRBV11-3
CDR3aa: ASSLSAGGHSYEQY; j_gene: TRBJ2-7; v_gene: TRBV7-2
CDR3aa: ASSLSGLRPEQY; j_gene: TRBJ2-7; v_gene: TRBV28
CDR3aa: SVELTGLGSGANVLT; j_gene: TRBJ2-6; v_gene: TRBV29-1
CDR3aa: ASSTTASQETQY; j_gene: TRBJ2-5; v_gene: TRBV28
CDR3aa: ASSLTGAKNTGELF; j_gene: TRBJ2-2; v_gene: TRBV7-9
CDR3aa: ASSRPLGQGGMYEQY; j_gene: TRBJ2-7; v_gene: TRBV6-1
CDR3aa: ASSPVGDTGADTEAF; j_gene: TRBJ1-1; v_gene: TRBV7-9
CDR3aa: ASSGGGQSGANVLT; j_gene: TRBJ2-6; v_gene: TRBV13
CDR3aa: SAYLGENYGYT; j_gene: TRBJ1-2; v_gene: TRBV20-1
CDR3aa: ASSYFLTSGGYNEQY; j_gene: TRBJ2-7; v_gene: TRBV6-5
CDR3aa: ASSLEQAMSGYT; j_gene: TRBJ1-2; v_gene: TRBV5-1
CDR3aa: ASSFVVGGGSPLH; j_gene: TRBJ1-6; v_gene: TRBV7-2
CDR3aa: ASRTLARNSYEQY; j_gene: TRBJ2-7; v_gene: TRBV28
CDR3aa: SATGTQETQY; j_gene: TRBJ2-5; v_gene: TRBV20-1
CDR3aa: ASSRRGIPQH; j_gene: TRBJ1-5; v_gene: TRBV19
CDR3aa: ASSRMTGENEKLF; j_gene: TRBJ1-4; v_gene: TRBV19
CDR3aa: ASRTGFSGEQY; j_gene: TRBJ2-7; v_gene: TRBV28
CDR3aa: ASSPPREGRTEAF; j_gene: TRBJ1-1; v_gene: TRBV6-1
CDR3aa: ASSTLTIAGELF; j_gene: TRBJ2-2; v_gene: TRBV6-1
CDR3aa: ASSSGRDSNYGYT; j_gene: TRBJ1-2; v_gene: TRBV7-8
CDR3aa: ASSRTDRLNTEAF; j_gene: TRBJ1-1; v_gene: TRBV19
CDR3aa: ASNELGQGYYEQY; j_gene: TRBJ2-7; v_gene: TRBV28
CDR3aa: ASSSHEETGEDTEAF; j_gene: TRBJ1-1; v_gene: TRBV19
CDR3aa: SVQTGESEQY; j_gene: TRBJ2-7; v_gene: TRBV29-1
CDR3aa: ASSSRDSPYGYT; j_gene: TRBJ1-2; v_gene: TRBV12-3/TRBV12-4
CDR3aa: ASSEEQGGQPQH; j_gene: TRBJ1-5; v_gene: TRBV2
CDR3aa: ASRVAGPNSPLH; j_gene: TRBJ1-6; v_gene: TRBV12-3/TRBV12-4
CDR3aa: ASSVGGYEQY; j_gene: TRBJ2-7; v_gene: TRBV6-1
CDR3aa: ASSLQGAGGNIQY; j_gene: TRBJ2-4; v_gene: TRBV5-4
CDR3aa: ASSYSIRAPTYEQY; j_gene: TRBJ2-7; v_gene: TRBV6-5
CDR3aa: ASSEQGNTGELF; j_gene: TRBJ2-2; v_gene: TRBV3-1
CDR3aa: AWSGGPNNQPQH; j_gene: TRBJ1-5; v_gene: TRBV30
CDR3aa: ASSPFGGSGNTIY; j_gene: TRBJ1-3; v_gene: TRBV7-2
CDR3aa: ASREDRGPNQPQH; j_gene: TRBJ1-5; v_gene: TRBV6-1
CDR3aa: ASSQQTGTYGHT; j_gene: TRBJ1-2; v_gene: TRBV3-1
CDR3aa: SARLPDEQY; j_gene: TRBJ2-7; v_gene: TRBV20-1
CDR3aa: SASRGQLYEQY; j_gene: TRBJ2-7; v_gene: TRBV20-1
CDR3aa: ASSLVGRGSYGYT; j_gene: TRBJ1-2; v_gene: TRBV12-3/TRBV12-4
CDR3aa: ASSLKSSSTPRELF; j_gene: TRBJ2-2; v_gene: TRBV5-4
CDR3aa: ASSPDRLPGNTIY; j_gene: TRBJ1-3; v_gene: TRBV7-9
CDR3aa: SAPGTRGRYEQY; j_gene: TRBJ2-7; v_gene: TRBV20-1
CDR3aa: ASSIRRDLNSPLH; j_gene: TRBJ1-6; v_gene: TRBV7-3
CDR3aa: ASSLLSVQGGSYGYT; j_gene: TRBJ1-2; v_gene: TRBV7-2
CDR3aa: ATSDGTSGHTDTQY; j_gene: TRBJ2-3; v_gene: TRBV24-1
CDR3aa: ASSRQGASYEQY; j_gene: TRBJ2-7; v_gene: TRBV25-1
CDR3aa: ASRSGGTNTGELF; j_gene: TRBJ2-2; v_gene: TRBV6-2/TRBV6-3
CDR3aa: ASSSRVNGSNQPQH; j_gene: TRBJ1-5; v_gene: TRBV7-9
CDR3aa: SVELGESSQH; j_gene: TRBJ1-5; v_gene: TRBV29-1
CDR3aa: ASSRDSLAGYT; j_gene: TRBJ1-2; v_gene: TRBV7-2
CDR3aa: ASSYSGPTADTQY; j_gene: TRBJ2-3; v_gene: TRBV6-2/TRBV6-3
CDR3aa: ASSSTGRMGHLYQPQH; j_gene: TRBJ1-5; v_gene: TRBV6-5